The clone carrying this TCR beta chain was detected only a few times. The antigen is not known. TCRdb fed the 5' RACE reads into MiXCR, producing one record per CDR3 protein. The table lists around 530,000 distinct CDR3 sequences, around 16% of them singletons, with approximately 15% in the top ten. The sample originates from a study of T cells after yellow fever vaccination. Study observations and caveats: A faster peak, day 5 versus 15, was reached by the weaker secondary response. Abundant bulk-derived clonotypes could contaminate FACS-sorted repertoires. The booster response re-showed most primary clones: more than 95% CD4, more than 80% CD8.

V gave up 2 bases and J gave up 2 bases, with 20 bases separating them. The CDR3 totals 18 residues. Germline V gene sequence: CDR1 MNHEY, CDR2 SVGEGT. V is TRBV6-2 or TRBV6-3 and J is TRBJ2-3, with a tentative D call TRBD2 (6 bases). Sequences were derived from PBMCs, sampled 5 days after the first yellow fever vaccination. The receptor was derived from a man younger than 30 who received the YFV17D yellow fever vaccine. The CDR3 bases are TGTGCCAGCAGTTACGCGAAACTCGCGGGGCATGACACAGATACGCAGTATTTT. Protein sequence: CASSYAKLAGHDTDTQYF.